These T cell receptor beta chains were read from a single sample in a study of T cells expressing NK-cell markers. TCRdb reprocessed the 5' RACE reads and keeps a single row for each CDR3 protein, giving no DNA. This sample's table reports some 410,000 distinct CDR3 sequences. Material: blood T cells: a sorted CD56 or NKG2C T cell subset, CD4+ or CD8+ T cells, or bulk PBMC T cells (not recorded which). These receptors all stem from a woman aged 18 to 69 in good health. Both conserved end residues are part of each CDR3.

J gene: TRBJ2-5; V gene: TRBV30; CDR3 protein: CAWMFPGETQYF
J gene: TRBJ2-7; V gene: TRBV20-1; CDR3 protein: CSATPPVGLAGSEQYF
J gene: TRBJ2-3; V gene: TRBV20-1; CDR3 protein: CSARDLREVPDTQYF
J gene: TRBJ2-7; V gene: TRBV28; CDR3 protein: CASSFRVGEQYF
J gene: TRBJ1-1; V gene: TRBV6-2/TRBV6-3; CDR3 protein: CAIGSIYTEAFF
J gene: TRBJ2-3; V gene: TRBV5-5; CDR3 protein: CASSLRDRGSRTDTQYF
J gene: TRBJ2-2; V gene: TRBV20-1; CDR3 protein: CTSPRTAGGGELFF
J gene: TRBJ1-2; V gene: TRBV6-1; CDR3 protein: CASSLNLVAGYTF
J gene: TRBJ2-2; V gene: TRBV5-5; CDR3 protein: CASIRTSGSGELFF
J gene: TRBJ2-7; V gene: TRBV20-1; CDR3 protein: CSEETRDGTYEQYF
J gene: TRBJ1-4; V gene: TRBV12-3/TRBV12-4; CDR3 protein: CASSHQGSTNEKLFF
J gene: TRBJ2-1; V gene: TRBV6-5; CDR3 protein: CASSYSGLATEQFF
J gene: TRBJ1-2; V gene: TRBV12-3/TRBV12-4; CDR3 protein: CASTLGGRNYGYTF
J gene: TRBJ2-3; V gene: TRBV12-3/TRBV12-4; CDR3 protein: CASSFVGGADTQYF
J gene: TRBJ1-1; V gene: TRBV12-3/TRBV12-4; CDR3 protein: CASIRSGTTRDSEAFF